The 18 T cell receptor beta chains below come from one sample, sequenced in a study of CD8+ T cells in alopecia areata. RNA extraction and reverse transcription yielded cDNA as sequencing template. TCRdb's table, derived via immunoSEQ multiplex PCR, lists solely in-frame clones and lacks some. The sample has around 210,000 clones, roughly three fifths seen once. The sample was CD8+ T cells sorted from blood. These receptors all come from a human donor in good health.

This clone was observed a few times. This chain joins TRBV4-1 and TRBJ2-5; D may be TRBD2 (5 bases). CDR3 length: 14 residues. Trimming stripped 2 bases from V and 5 bases from J, with 12 bases between. Per the germline V gene, CDR1 is MGHRA and CDR2 is YSYEKL. DNA of the CDR3: TGCGCCAGCAGCCAAAGTAGCGTGCGGGAGACCCAGTACTTC. Its protein product is CASSQSSVRETQYF.

This clone is a singleton in its sample. The junction differs from germline at one of its ends, possibly a read error. The chain recombines TRBV11-2 with TRBJ1-2; D call uncertain. Germline CDR1 reads SGHAT; CDR2 reads FQNNGV. The CDR3 length is 12 residues. The CDR3 coding sequence is TGTGCCAGCAGCCCGCTCGGGCCGGGTTTTGACTTC. Amino acid sequence: CASSPLGPGFDF.

This clone appeared once. This chain uses TRBV2 with TRBJ2-7; D remains unclear. Germline CDR1 and CDR2: SNHLY and FYNNEI. Trimming removed 3 bases from V and 3 bases from J, with 3 bases in between. CDR3 size: 11 residues. CDR3 coding DNA: TGTGCCAGCAGTGACAACTACGAGCAGTACTTC. Translating it yields CASSDNYEQYF.

This clone has only one observation. The genes are TRBV4-1 and TRBJ1-2; TRBD1 agrees at 9 bases. Germline V gives CDR1 MGHRA, CDR2 YSYEKL. Trimming at V came to 4 bases and at J to 6 bases, leaving 6 bases not matched to a gene. This CDR3 is built from 14 residues. The CDR3 sequence is CASSLGTGTDGYTF. The DNA of the CDR3 is TGCGCCAGCAGCCTTGGGACAGGGACTGATGGCTACACCTTC.

In this sample, this clone turned up a few times. The V gene is TRBV7-9, the J gene TRBJ2-7; a weak D match, TRBD2 (5 bases). From germline, CDR1 is SEHNR and CDR2 FQNEAQ (reference sequence). The CDR3 spans 13 residues. Trimming took off 4 bases at V and 1 base at J, with 8 bases between the two ends. CDR3: CASSSSGSYEQYF. CDR3 coding DNA: TGTGCCAGCAGCTCCAGCGGATCCTACGAGCAGTACTTC. Supplemented by reference TRBV7-9 and TRBJ2-7, the full variable domain reads DTGVSQNPRHKITKRGQNVTFRCDPISEHNRLYWYRQTLGQGPEFLTYFQNEAQLEKSRLLSDRFSAERPKGSFSTLEIQRTEQGDSAMYLCASSSSGSYEQYFGPGTRLTVT.

The rearrangement joins TRBV9 to TRBJ2-1; 7 nucleotides agree with TRBD1. With 0 bases clipped from V and 8 bases from J, the junction kept 2 bases outside the gene matches. The CDR3 runs 13 residues. Germline V lookup: CDR1 SGDLS, CDR2 YYNGEE. The CDR3 loop is CASSVGDRYEQFF. The CDR3, as DNA: TGTGCCAGCAGCGTAGGGGACAGATATGAGCAGTTCTTC.

The chain is built from TRBV7-9 and TRBJ1-5; D call uncertain. Germline assignment: CDR1 SEHNR and CDR2 FQNEAQ (reference sequence). Trimming took 5 bases from V and 2 from J, leaving 13 bases between them. CDR3 size: 15 residues. The CDR3 coding sequence is TGTGCCAGCAGCCCCTCTGTCTCCGGCAATCAGCCCCAGCATTTT. Its translation: CASSPSVSGNQPQHF.

V is TRBV27 and J is TRBJ1-2; D unresolved. The V gene's germline CDR1 is MNHEY and CDR2 SMNVEV (reference sequence). The V end was cut by 3 bases, the J end by 4 bases, with 12 bases between. The CDR3 contains 14 residues. The DNA of the CDR3 is TGTGCCAGCAGTTTCTTGGGTAGTACCTATGGCTACACCTTC. Its translation: CASSFLGSTYGYTF.

V usage is TRBV9 and J usage is TRBJ2-3; 9 bases are shared with TRBD2. The CDR3 contains 15 residues. Germline-derived CDR1 and CDR2 are SGDLS and YYNGEE. Germline trimming cut 3 bases from V and 10 bases from J; bases unmatched to any gene: 12. CDR3 protein: CASSGLAGLDGPQYF. DNA of the CDR3: TGTGCCAGCAGCGGTCTAGCGGGGCTCGATGGCCCGCAGTATTTT. Looking up the rest from reference TRBV9 and TRBJ2-3 gives the full variable domain: DSGVTQTPKHLITATGQRVTLRCSPRSGDLSVYWYQQSLDQGLQFLIQYYNGEERAKGNILERFSAQQFPDLHSELNLSSLELGDSALYFCASSGLAGLDGPQYFGPGTRLTVL.

The chain employs TRBV7-3 and TRBJ1-1, with D uncertain. Trimming took off 1 base at V and 5 bases at J, with 11 bases between the two ends. The CDR3 covers 14 residues. The germline V gene encodes CDR1 SGHTA and CDR2 FQGTGA. DNA of the CDR3: TGTGCCAGCAGCTTAATAGGCCGAGGGACTGAAGCTTTCTTT. Translation gives CASSLIGRGTEAFF.

This clone was seen once. The CDR3, as DNA: TGTGCCAGCAGCCATACAGTTGGGTTTGCTTCACCCCTCCACTTT. It translates to CASSHTVGFASPLHF. The chain is built from TRBV11-1 and TRBJ1-6; D remains unclear. The V gene lost 5 bases and the J gene lost 9 bases, with 17 bases spanning the gap. In germline, CDR1 is SGHAT, CDR2 FQDESV (reference sequence). This CDR3 has 15 residues.

The V and J genes are TRBV13 and TRBJ2-3, with 7 bases that match TRBD2. V was pared by 2 bases and J by 4 bases, with 6 bases of the junction left unmatched. This CDR3 spans 15 amino acids. Per the germline V gene, CDR1 is PRHDT and CDR2 is FYEKMQ (reference sequence). This chain's CDR3 is CASSLIGGSPDTQYF. The CDR3 nucleotides are TGTGCCAGCAGCTTAATCGGGGGGAGCCCAGATACGCAGTATTTT.

The V call is TRBV7-9, the J call TRBJ2-3; D remains ambiguous. The CDR3 consists of 12 residues. V lost 5 bases, J lost 5 bases, and 8 bases lay in between. Germline lookup yields CDR1 SEHNR and CDR2 FQNEAQ (reference sequence). CDR3 sequence (DNA): TGTGCCAGCAGCCTATATGGAGATACGCAGTATTTT. Its translation: CASSLYGDTQYF.

The rearrangement joins TRBV7-9 to TRBJ1-2; 10 nucleotides agree with TRBD1. Germline V gives CDR1 SEHNR, CDR2 FQNEAQ (reference sequence). The CDR3 has 15 residues. The V segment lost 5 bases and the J segment 3 bases; nucleotides outside the gene matches: 6. The DNA for the CDR3 is TGTGCCAGCAGCGCCGACAGGGGGCTTCACTATGGCTACACCTTC. Its protein is CASSADRGLHYGYTF.

The J gene is TRBJ1-2, the V gene TRBV9; D may be TRBD1 (5 bases). V lost 2 bases, J lost 8 bases, and 13 bases lay in between. CDR1 is SGDLS, CDR2 YYNGEE, per germline. This CDR3 is built from 13 residues. CDR3 sequence reads: CASSVRDASGYTF. The CDR3 DNA reads TGTGCCAGCAGCGTTCGGGACGCTAGCGGCTACACCTTC. Together with reference TRBV9 and TRBJ1-2, the CDR3 gives the full variable domain: DSGVTQTPKHLITATGQRVTLRCSPRSGDLSVYWYQQSLDQGLQFLIQYYNGEERAKGNILERFSAQQFPDLHSELNLSSLELGDSALYFCASSVRDASGYTFGSGTRLTVV.

The chain combines TRBV12-5 with TRBJ2-1; the match to TRBD2 covers 7 bases. The CDR3 loop spans 13 amino acids. The J segment lost 8 bases and the V segment lost 6 bases, leaving 7 bases of the junction unmatched. The germline gives CDR1 LGHNT, CDR2 FRNRAP. CDR3 nucleotides: TGTGCTAGTGGAATGGGGGGGGTGTATGAGCAGTTCTTC. Protein: CASGMGGVYEQFF.

This clone was found once. This rearrangement joins TRBV5-4 to TRBJ1-2, with D tentatively TRBD1 (5 bases). The germline V gene has CDR1 SGHNT and CDR2 YYREEE (reference sequence). This CDR3 is built from 14 residues. The V end was cut by 7 bases, the J end by 4 bases, with 17 bases between. DNA for the CDR3: TGTGCCAGCGGTCGCCCCGCAGGGTCCTATGGCTACACCTTC. This translates into CASGRPAGSYGYTF.

J is TRBJ1-2 and V is TRBV13, with 8 bases matching TRBD1. This CDR3 comprises 15 residues. Trimming took 7 bases from V and 8 from J; bases not matched to a gene: 15. The germline gives CDR1 PRHDT, CDR2 FYEKMQ (reference sequence). CDR3 DNA: TGTGCCAGCACGCTACCGGGACAGGAGGGGAAAGGCTACACCTTC. This translates into CASTLPGQEGKGYTF.